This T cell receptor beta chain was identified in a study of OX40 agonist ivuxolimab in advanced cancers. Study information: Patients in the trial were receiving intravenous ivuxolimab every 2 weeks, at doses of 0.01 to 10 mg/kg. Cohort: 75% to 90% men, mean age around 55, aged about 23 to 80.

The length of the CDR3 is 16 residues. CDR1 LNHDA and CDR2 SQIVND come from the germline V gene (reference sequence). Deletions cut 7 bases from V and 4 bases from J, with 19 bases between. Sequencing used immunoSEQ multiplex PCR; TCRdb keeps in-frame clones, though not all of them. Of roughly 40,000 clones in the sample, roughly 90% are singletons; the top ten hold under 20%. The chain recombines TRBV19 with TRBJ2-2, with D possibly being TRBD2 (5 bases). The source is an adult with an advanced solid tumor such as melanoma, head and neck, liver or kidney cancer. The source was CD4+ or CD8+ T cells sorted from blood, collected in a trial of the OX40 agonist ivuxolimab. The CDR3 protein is CASTRLGGEGTGELFF. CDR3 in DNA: TGTGCCAGTACCCGGTTGGGCGGCGAGGGCACCGGGGAGCTGTTTTTT.